Described below is a single T cell receptor (beta chain) sequence and its context. Antigen: not known. Original processing notes: ImmunoSEQ output lacked quality scores and full-length reads, limiting matched filtering. Profiling relied on immunoSEQ multiplex PCR, and the TCRdb table lists in-frame clones only, not all of them. V and J calls and clone size are those listed in that table; D and trimming were worked out from the DNA. The table lists 2 million to 2.5 million clones, about 92% of them singletons. This entry belongs to a study of shared clonotypes between healthy human individuals. Whole-study findings and limits: Donor scarcity curtailed the genetic and exposure-history diversity represented herein.

Adults of Caucasian background living in Nashville, Tennessee made up all donors. The clonotype was recovered from a man aged 18-30 years in good health. Some clones in this sample may be carry-over from other donors' samples. Sequenced input: naive CD4+ T cells from PBMCs. Subset of the sample: CD45RA+ positively selected.

DNA of the CDR3: TGTGCCTGGAGTGTAAACGTGGGGCCCCAGCATTTT. This encodes CAWSVNVGPQHF. The chain recombines TRBV30 with TRBJ1-5; no reliable D call. Germline assignment: CDR1 GTSNPN and CDR2 SVGIG (reference sequence). Between the trimmed V and J ends, which lost 0 bases and 9 bases, there was a span of 9 bases. CDR3 length equals 12 residues.